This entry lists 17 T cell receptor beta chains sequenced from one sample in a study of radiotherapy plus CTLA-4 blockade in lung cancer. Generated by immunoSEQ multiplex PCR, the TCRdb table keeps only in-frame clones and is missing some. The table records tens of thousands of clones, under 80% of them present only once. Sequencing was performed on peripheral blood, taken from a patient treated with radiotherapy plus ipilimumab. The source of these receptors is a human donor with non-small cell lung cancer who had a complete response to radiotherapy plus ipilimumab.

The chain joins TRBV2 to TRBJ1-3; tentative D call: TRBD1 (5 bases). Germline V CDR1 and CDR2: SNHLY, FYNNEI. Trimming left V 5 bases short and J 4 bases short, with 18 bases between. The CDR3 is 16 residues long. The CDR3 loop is CASSTSGGWLGNTIYF. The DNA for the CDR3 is TGTGCCAGCAGTACATCGGGGGGTTGGTTAGGAAACACCATATATTTT.

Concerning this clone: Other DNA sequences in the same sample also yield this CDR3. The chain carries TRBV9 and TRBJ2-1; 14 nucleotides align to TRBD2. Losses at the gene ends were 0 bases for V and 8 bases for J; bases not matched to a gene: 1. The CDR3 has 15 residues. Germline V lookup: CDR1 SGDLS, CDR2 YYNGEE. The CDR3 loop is CASSVGLAGGHEQFF. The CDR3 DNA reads TGTGCCAGCAGCGTAGGACTAGCGGGAGGGCATGAGCAGTTCTTC.

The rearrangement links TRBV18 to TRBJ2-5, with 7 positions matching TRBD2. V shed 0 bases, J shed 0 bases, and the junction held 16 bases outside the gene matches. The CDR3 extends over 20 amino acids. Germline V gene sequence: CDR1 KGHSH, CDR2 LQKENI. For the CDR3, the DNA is TGTGCCAGCTCACCACCTAGAGATCGGGGAGGGCTCTATTACCAAGAGACCCAGTACTTC. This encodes CASSPPRDRGGLYYQETQYF.

CDR3 in amino acids: CASKRRAGTDTQYF. Here the CDR3 DNA reads TGTGCCAGCAAAAGGCGTGCGGGCACAGATACGCAGTATTTT. V and J are TRBV6-5 and TRBJ2-3; D uncertain. Trimming pared 7 bases from V and 1 base from J, leaving 12 bases between. The CDR3 consists of 14 residues. The germline V gene encodes CDR1 MNHEY and CDR2 SVGAGI.

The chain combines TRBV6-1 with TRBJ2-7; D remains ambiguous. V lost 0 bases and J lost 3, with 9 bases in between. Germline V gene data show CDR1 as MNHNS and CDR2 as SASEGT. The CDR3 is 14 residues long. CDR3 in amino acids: CASSEAGNSYEQYV. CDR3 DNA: TGTGCCAGCAGTGAAGCGGGCAACAGCTACGAGCAGTACGTC.

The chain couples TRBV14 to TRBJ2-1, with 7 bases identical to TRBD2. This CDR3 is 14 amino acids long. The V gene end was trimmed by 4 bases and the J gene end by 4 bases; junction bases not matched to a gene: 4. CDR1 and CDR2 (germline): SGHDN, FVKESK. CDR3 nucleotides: TGTGCCAGCAGCCCCAGGACTAGTTACAATGAGCAGTTCTTC. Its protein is CASSPRTSYNEQFF.

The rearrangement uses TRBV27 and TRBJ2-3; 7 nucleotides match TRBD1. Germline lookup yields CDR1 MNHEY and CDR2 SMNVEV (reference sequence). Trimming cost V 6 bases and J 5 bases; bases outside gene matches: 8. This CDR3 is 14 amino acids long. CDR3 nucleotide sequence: TGTGCCAGCAGATGGACAGGCGCGGGAGATACGCAGTATTTT. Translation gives CASRWTGAGDTQYF.

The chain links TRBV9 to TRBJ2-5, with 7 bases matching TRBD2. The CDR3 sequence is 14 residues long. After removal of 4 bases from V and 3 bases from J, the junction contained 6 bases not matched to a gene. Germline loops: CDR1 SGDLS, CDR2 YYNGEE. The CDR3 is CASSTSVNEETQYF. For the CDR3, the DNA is TGTGCCAGCAGCACTAGCGTCAACGAAGAGACCCAGTACTTC.

Written as DNA, the CDR3 is TGCGCCAGCAGTGAGTCAGTATTCGGGAACACTGAAGCTTTCTTT. Its translation is CASSESVFGNTEAFF. The chain recombines TRBV10-1 with TRBJ1-1; D unresolved. Deletions cut 0 bases from V and 1 base from J, with 9 bases between. Per germline, CDR1 WNHNN and CDR2 SYGVQD (reference sequence). CDR3 length equals 15 residues.

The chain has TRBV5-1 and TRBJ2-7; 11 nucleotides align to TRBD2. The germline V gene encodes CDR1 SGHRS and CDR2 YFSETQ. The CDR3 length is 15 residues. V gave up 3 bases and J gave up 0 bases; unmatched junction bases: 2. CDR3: CASSSSGGFSYEQYF. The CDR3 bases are TGCGCCAGCAGCTCTAGCGGGGGGTTCTCCTACGAGCAGTACTTC.

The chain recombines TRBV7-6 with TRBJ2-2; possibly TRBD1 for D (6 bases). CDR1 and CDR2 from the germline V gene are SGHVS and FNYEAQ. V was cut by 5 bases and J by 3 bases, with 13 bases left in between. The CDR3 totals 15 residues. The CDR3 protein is CASSPRGFYTGELFF. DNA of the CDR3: TGTGCCAGCAGCCCGAGGGGGTTTTACACCGGGGAGCTGTTTTTT.

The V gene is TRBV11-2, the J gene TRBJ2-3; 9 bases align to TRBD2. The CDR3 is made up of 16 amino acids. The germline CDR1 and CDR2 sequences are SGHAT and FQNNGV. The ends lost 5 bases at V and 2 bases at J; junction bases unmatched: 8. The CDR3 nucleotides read TGTGCCAGCAGCGCCGTCGGCGGGGGGGTCACAGATACGCAGTATTTT. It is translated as CASSAVGGGVTDTQYF. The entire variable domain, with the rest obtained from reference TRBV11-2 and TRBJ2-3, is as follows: EAGVAQSPRYKIIEKRQSVAFWCNPISGHATLYWYQQILGQGPKLLIQFQNNGVVDDSQLPKDRFSAERLKGVDSTLKIQPAKLEDSAVYLCASSAVGGGVTDTQYFGPGTRLTVL.

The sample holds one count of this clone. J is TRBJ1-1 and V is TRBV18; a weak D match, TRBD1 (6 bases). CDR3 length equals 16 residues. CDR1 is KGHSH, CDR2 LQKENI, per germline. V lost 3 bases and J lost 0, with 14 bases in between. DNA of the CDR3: TGTGCCAGCTCACCCCTGGGGGCAGCCGTGAACACTGAAGCTTTCTTT. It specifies CASSPLGAAVNTEAFF.

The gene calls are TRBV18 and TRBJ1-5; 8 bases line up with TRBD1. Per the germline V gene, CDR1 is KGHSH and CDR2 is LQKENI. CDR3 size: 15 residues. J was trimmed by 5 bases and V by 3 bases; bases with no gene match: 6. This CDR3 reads CASSPRTGSDQPQHF. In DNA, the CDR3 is TGTGCCAGCTCACCCAGGACAGGGAGCGATCAGCCCCAGCATTTT.

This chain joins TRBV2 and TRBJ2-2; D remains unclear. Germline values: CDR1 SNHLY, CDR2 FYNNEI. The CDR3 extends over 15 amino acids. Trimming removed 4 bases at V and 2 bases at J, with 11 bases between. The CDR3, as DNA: TGTGCCAGCAGTGGGCAACCAGTCAACACCGGGGAGCTGTTTTTT. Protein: CASSGQPVNTGELFF.

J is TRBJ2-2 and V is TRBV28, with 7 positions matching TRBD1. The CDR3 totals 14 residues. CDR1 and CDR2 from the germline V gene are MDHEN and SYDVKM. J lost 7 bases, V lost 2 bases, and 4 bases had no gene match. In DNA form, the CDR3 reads TGTGCCAGCAGTTTAGTACAGGGGAGCGGGGAGCTGTTTTTT. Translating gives CASSLVQGSGELFF.

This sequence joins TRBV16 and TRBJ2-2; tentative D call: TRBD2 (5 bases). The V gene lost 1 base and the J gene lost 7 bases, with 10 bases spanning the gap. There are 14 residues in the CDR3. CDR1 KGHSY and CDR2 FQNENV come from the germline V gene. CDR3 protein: CASSQFPADGELFF. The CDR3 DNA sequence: TGTGCCAGCAGCCAATTCCCAGCGGACGGGGAGCTGTTTTTT.